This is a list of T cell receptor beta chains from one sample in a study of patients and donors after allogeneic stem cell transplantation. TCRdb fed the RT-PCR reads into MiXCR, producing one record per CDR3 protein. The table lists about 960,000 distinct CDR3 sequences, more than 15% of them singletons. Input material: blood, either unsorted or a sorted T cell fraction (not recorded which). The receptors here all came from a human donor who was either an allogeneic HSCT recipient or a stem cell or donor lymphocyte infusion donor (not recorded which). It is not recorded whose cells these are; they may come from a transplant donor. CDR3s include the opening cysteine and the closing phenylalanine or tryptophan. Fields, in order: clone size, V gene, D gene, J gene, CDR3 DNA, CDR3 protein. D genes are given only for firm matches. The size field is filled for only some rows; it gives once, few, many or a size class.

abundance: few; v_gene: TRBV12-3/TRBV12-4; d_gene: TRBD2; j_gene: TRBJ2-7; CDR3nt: TGTGCCAGCAGTTTGGGACTACAAGGTGCCGTGCAGTACTTC; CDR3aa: CASSLGLQGAVQYF
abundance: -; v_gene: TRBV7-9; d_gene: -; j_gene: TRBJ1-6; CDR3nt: TGTGCCAGCAGCTTAGAAGGGAAAAATTCACCCCTCCACTTT; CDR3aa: CASSLEGKNSPLHF
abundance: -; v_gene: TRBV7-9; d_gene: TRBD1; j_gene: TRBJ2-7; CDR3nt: TGTGCCAGCAGCGCCCGGGACAGACCACCCTACGAGCAGTACTTC; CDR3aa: CASSARDRPPYEQYF
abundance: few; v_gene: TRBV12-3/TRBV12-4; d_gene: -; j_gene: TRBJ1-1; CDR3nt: TGTGCCAGCAGTTTAGTTCGTACGGGGGGCGGAATGAACACTGAAGCTTTCTTT; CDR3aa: CASSLVRTGGGMNTEAFF
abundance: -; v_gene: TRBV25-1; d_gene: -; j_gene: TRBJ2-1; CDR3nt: TGTGCCAGCAGTGATGGCGGGGTATACAATGAGCAGTTCTTC; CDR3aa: CASSDGGVYNEQFF
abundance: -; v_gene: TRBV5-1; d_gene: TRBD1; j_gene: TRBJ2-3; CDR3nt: TGCGCCAGCAGCGTACAGGGGGCGCGGGAAGATACGCAGTATTTT; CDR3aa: CASSVQGAREDTQYF
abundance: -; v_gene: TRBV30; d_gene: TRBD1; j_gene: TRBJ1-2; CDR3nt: TGTGCCTGGAGTTACAGGGGGCGTAATGGCTACACCTTC; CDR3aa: CAWSYRGRNGYTF
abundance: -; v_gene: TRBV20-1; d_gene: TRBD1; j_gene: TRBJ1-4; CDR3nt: TGCAGTGCTAGAGATCCTAGACAGGGGCCTAATGAAAAACTGTTTTTT; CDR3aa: CSARDPRQGPNEKLFF
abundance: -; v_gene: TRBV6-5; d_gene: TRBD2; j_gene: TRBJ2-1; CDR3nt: TGTGCCAGCAGTTACGGGACTAGCCCTAACAATGAGCAGTTCTTC; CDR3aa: CASSYGTSPNNEQFF
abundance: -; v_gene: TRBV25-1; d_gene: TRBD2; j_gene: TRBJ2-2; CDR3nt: TGTGCCACCTCAAAAGCGGGAACGAACACCGGGGAGCTGTTTTTT; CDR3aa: CATSKAGTNTGELFF
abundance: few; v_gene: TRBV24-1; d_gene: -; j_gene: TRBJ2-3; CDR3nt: TGTGCCACCTCCCCCGCCCCGGGACAAAGGCAGTATTTT; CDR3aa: CATSPAPGQRQYF
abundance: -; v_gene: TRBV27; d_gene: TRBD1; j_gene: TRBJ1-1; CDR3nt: TGTGCCAGCAGCGACCGGGACAGGGGAGCGGAGGCTTTCTTT; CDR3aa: CASSDRDRGAEAFF
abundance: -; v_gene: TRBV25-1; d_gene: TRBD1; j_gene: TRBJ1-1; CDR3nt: TGTGCCAGCGGGGGACAGTTCACTGAAGCTTTCTTT; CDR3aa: CASGGQFTEAFF
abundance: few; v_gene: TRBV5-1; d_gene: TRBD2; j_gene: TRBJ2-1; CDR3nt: TGCGCCAGCAGCTTGCTAGCTAGCGGCGGCCATGAGCAGTTCTTC; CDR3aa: CASSLLASGGHEQFF
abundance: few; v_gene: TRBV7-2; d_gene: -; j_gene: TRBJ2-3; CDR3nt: TGTGCCAGCAGCTCCCGGGAACCGGGACTCCGCACAGATACGCAGTATTTT; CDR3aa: CASSSREPGLRTDTQYF
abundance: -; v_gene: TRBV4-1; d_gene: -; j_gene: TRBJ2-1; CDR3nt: TGCGCCAGCAGCCATCAAGTAAATGAGCAGTTCTTC; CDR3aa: CASSHQVNEQFF
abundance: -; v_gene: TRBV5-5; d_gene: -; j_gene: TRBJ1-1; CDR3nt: TGTGCCAGCAGCTCACGGACGAGCATGAACACTGAAGCTTTCTTT; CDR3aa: CASSSRTSMNTEAFF
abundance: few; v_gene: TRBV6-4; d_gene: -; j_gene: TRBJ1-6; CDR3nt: TGTGCCAGCAGTGACACCACCGGACGGCCCCTCCACTTT; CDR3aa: CASSDTTGRPLHF
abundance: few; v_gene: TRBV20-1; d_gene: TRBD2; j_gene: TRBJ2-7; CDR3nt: TGCAGTGCTAGGTTGGCGCGGGGGGTTTACGAGCAGTACTTC; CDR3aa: CSARLARGVYEQYF
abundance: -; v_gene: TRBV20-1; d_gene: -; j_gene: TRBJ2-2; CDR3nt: TGCAGTGCTAGAGATAAGGACTGGACCGGGGAGCTGTTTTTT; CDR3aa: CSARDKDWTGELFF
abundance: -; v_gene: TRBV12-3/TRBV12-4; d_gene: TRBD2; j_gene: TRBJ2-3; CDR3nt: TGTGCCAGCAGTTGGGCTAGCGGGAGTGCAGATACGCAGTATTTT; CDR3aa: CASSWASGSADTQYF
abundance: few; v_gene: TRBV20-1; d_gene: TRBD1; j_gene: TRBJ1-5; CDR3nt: TGCAGTGCTGTTGGGACAGGGGATCAGCCCCAGCATTTT; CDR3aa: CSAVGTGDQPQHF
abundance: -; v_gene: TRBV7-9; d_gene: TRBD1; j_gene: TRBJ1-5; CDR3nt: TGTGCCAGCAGCTCGGACAGGGCAGATCAGCCCCAGCATTTT; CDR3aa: CASSSDRADQPQHF
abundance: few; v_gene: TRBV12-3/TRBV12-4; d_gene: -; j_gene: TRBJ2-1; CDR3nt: TGTGCCAGCAGTTTAGGGACCGGGACGACAGACAATGAGCAGTTCTTC; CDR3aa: CASSLGTGTTDNEQFF
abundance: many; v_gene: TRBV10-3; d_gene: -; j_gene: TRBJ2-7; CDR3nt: TGTGCCATCAGTGAAGCGAGTTACGAGCAGTACTTC; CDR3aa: CAISEASYEQYF
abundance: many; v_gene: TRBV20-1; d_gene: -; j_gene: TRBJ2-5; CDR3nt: TGCAGTGCTCCAGCCGGAGTCTTAGAGACCCAGTACTTC; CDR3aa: CSAPAGVLETQYF
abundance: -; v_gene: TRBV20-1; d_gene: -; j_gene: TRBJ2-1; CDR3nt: TGCAGTGCTATTTTCAGGGGCGCGAGTAATGAGCAGTTCTTC; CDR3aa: CSAIFRGASNEQFF
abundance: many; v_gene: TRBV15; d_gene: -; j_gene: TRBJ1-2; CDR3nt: TGTGCCACCAGCAGACCAGGACAGTTCTATGGCTACACCTTC; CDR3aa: CATSRPGQFYGYTF
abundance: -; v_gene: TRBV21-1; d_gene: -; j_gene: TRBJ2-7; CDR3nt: TGTGCCACCGTAACGGGGGGCGTAAGCTCCTACGAGCAGTACTTC; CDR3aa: CATVTGGVSSYEQYF
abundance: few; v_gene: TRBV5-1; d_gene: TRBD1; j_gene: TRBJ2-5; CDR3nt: TGCGCCAGCAGCTTGGGGGACAGGGGGTTTGAGACCCAGTACTTC; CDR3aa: CASSLGDRGFETQYF
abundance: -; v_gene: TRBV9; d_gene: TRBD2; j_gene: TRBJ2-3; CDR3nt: TGTGCCAGCAGCGTAGCCGGGACTAGCGGTACAGATACGCAGTATTTT; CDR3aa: CASSVAGTSGTDTQYF
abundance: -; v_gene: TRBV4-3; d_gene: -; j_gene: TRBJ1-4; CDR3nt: TGCGCCAGCAGCCCCCAGGTGGCAGCAACTAATGAAAAACTGTTTTTT; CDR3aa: CASSPQVAATNEKLFF
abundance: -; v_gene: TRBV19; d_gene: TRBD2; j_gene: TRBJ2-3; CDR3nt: TGTGCCAGTACCCTAGGGAGGGTTGGAGATACGCAGTATTTT; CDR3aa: CASTLGRVGDTQYF
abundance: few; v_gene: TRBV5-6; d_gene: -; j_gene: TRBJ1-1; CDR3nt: TGTGCCAGCAGCTTGGTTCCAGACTCCAGTGAAGCTTTCTTT; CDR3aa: CASSLVPDSSEAFF
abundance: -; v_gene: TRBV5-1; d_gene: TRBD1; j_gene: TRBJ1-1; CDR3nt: TGCGCCAGCAGTCCACGGACAGGGGGCTTTGACACTGAAGCTTTCTTT; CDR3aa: CASSPRTGGFDTEAFF
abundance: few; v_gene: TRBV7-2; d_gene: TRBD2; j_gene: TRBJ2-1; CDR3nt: TGTGCCAGCAGCTTCCGAGTAGCGGGGGGGGACAATGAGCAGTTCTTC; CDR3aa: CASSFRVAGGDNEQFF
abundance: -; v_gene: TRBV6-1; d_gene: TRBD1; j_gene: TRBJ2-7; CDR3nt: TGTGCCAGCAGTACTTATGTTGGGGACAGCCTGTTCGAGCAGTACTTC; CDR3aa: CASSTYVGDSLFEQYF
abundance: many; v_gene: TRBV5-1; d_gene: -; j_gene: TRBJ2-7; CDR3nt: TGCGCCAGCACCTCCACCACCTACGAGCAGTACTTC; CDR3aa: CASTSTTYEQYF
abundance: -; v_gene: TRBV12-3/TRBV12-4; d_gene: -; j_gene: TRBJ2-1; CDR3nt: TGTGCCAGCAGTCCCCACCTTGGGGGTAATCCCTACAATGAGCAGTTCTTC; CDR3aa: CASSPHLGGNPYNEQFF
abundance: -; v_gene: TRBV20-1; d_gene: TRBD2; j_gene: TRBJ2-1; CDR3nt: TGCAGTGCGGGCGCCGGGGGCGGGGGGCAAGATGAGCAGTTCTTC; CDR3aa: CSAGAGGGGQDEQFF
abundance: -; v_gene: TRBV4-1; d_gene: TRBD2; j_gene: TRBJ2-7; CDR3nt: TGCGCCAGCAGCCAAGATCAGCGGGACTCCTACGAGCAGTACTTC; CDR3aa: CASSQDQRDSYEQYF
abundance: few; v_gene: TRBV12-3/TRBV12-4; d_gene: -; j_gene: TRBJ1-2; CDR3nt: TGTGCCAGCATGGACGTAGGGGGTTTCAATGGCTACACCTTC; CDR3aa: CASMDVGGFNGYTF
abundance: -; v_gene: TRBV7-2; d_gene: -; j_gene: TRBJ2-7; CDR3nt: TGTGCCAGCAGCTTAGCGGGTGACGGGACACCCTCCTACGAGCAGTACTTC; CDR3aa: CASSLAGDGTPSYEQYF
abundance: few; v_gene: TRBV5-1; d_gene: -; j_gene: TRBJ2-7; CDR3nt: TGCGCCAGCAGCTTGGGGGGGAGGACAGGATTCTACGAGCAGTACTTC; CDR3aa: CASSLGGRTGFYEQYF
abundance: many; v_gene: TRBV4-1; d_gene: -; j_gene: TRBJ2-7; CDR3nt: TGCGCCAGCAGCCAAGATGGATCAGGCTCTTTCTCCTACGAGCAGTACTTC; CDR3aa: CASSQDGSGSFSYEQYF